Following are 13 T cell receptor beta chains from one sample sequenced in a study of CD8+ T cells in alopecia areata. Isolated RNA was reverse transcribed into cDNA used as the sequencing template. Measured with immunoSEQ multiplex PCR; TCRdb has only the in-frame clones, and not every one. The sample lists 200,000 to 250,000 clones, under 70% occurring once. The treatment here: oral pan-JAK inhibitor, 5-10 mg twice daily. Sample: CD4+ T cells sorted from blood, taken at week 4, from a patient treated with tofacitinib. Source of these receptors: a human donor with alopecia areata.

The genes are TRBV4-3 and TRBJ2-1; tentatively, D is TRBD2 (6 bases). The CDR3 extends over 16 amino acids. Germline lookup yields CDR1 LGHNA and CDR2 YSLEER. V lost 0 bases and J lost 2, with 11 bases in between. The CDR3: CASSQDPAGTYNEQFF. CDR3 DNA sequence: TGCGCCAGCAGCCAAGACCCAGCGGGTACCTACAATGAGCAGTTCTTC.

The chain uses TRBV4-2 and TRBJ2-3; D possibly corresponds to TRBD2 (5 bases). V was pared by 1 base and J by 2 bases, with 10 bases between. Per germline, CDR1 LGHNA and CDR2 YNFKEQ. The CDR3 consists of 15 residues. CDR3 amino acids: CASSQGVTNTDTQYF. CDR3 bases: TGTGCCAGCAGCCAAGGTGTGACTAACACAGATACGCAGTATTTT.

V usage is TRBV6-1 and J usage is TRBJ2-7; D unclear. Trimming shortened V by 5 bases and J by 2 bases, and 10 bases separated the two germline ends. The CDR3 totals 13 residues. Germline lookup yields CDR1 MNHNS and CDR2 SASEGT. The CDR3 DNA follows: TGTGCCAGCAGTACCGACGAGACCTACGAGCAGTACTTC. Protein: CASSTDETYEQYF.

The gene calls are TRBV7-8 and TRBJ1-1, with D hard to call. The CDR3 runs to 13 residues. V lost 4 bases and J 3 bases, leaving 9 bases between the germline ends. Germline V CDR1 and CDR2: SGHVS, FQNEAQ. The DNA for the CDR3 is TGTGCCAGCAGCTCTGGAAGGGACACTGAAGCTTTCTTT. This codes for CASSSGRDTEAFF.

The rearrangement joins TRBV27 to TRBJ2-1, with 8 bases lining up with TRBD2. V was pared by 8 bases and J by 6 bases, with 12 bases of the junction left unmatched. There are 15 residues in the CDR3. Germline CDR1 and CDR2: MNHEY and SMNVEV (reference sequence). The CDR3 DNA sequence: TGTGCCAGCCATCCGGGGGGGCCGCCGGGCAATGAGCAGTTCTTC. This encodes CASHPGGPPGNEQFF.

J is TRBJ2-5 and V is TRBV5-1; D remains unclear. Germline lookup yields CDR1 SGHRS and CDR2 YFSETQ. The CDR3 runs 14 residues. Trimming took 4 bases from V and 2 from J, leaving 12 bases between them. The CDR3 coding sequence is TGCGCCAGCAGCGTAGGATCGGTGCAAGAGACCCAGTACTTC. The encoded protein is CASSVGSVQETQYF.

The chain joins TRBV30 to TRBJ2-5; D perhaps matches TRBD2 (6 bases). Trimming stripped 0 bases from V and 4 bases from J, with 9 bases between. The germline V gene encodes CDR1 GTSNPN and CDR2 SVGIG (reference sequence). The CDR3 has 13 residues. This CDR3 reads CAWSVQEGETQYF. The CDR3 DNA follows: TGTGCCTGGAGTGTACAGGAGGGAGAGACCCAGTACTTC.

The V and J genes are TRBV29-1 and TRBJ1-1; D not resolved. The CDR3 runs 12 residues. CDR1 and CDR2 (germline): SQVTM, ANQGSEA. Deletions cut 7 bases from V and 6 bases from J, with 15 bases between. The DNA of the CDR3 is TGCAGCGGGAAGGGTGTTTCCTCTGAAGCTTTCTTT. Translated, it gives CSGKGVSSEAFF.

This clone was found a few times. This chain joins TRBV30 and TRBJ2-7; TRBD2 might be the D (5 bases). Germline V lookup: CDR1 GTSNPN, CDR2 SVGIG (reference sequence). The germline V and J ends were trimmed by 6 bases and 5 bases, with 17 bases remaining between them. The CDR3 loop spans 13 amino acids. CDR3 DNA: TGTGCCTGTTCCAAGTCTCGGGGTCACGAGCAGTACTTC. Translation: CACSKSRGHEQYF. Supplemented by reference TRBV30 and TRBJ2-7, the full variable domain reads SQTIHQWPATLVQPVGSPLSLECTVEGTSNPNLYWYRQAAGRGLQLLFYSVGIGQISSEVPQNLSASRPQDRQFILSSKKLLLSDSGFYLCACSKSRGHEQYFGPGTRLTVT.

The chain recombines TRBV5-1 with TRBJ1-2; D unresolved. This CDR3 region has 15 residues. Per germline, CDR1 SGHRS and CDR2 YFSETQ. V lost 5 bases, J lost 5 bases, and 19 bases lay in between. The CDR3 sequence is CASSPVPPSLYGYTF. In DNA form, the CDR3 reads TGCGCCAGCAGTCCAGTTCCACCCTCACTTTATGGCTACACCTTC.

The V gene is TRBV4-2, the J gene TRBJ1-1; D might be TRBD1 (5 bases). Trimming removed 4 bases from V and 5 bases from J, with 14 bases in between. This CDR3 is built from 14 residues. Germline assignment: CDR1 LGHNA and CDR2 YNFKEQ. CDR3 nucleotides: TGTGCCAGCAGCCCTCCTTTACGGACAACTGAAGCTTTCTTT. Translating gives CASSPPLRTTEAFF.

This clone was observed a few times. The rearrangement links TRBV9 to TRBJ1-2; weak D call: TRBD1 (6 bases). The CDR3 contains 15 residues. V was shortened by 0 bases and J by 4 bases, with 13 bases between the two germline ends. Germline V lookup: CDR1 SGDLS, CDR2 YYNGEE. The CDR3 DNA sequence: TGTGCCAGCAGCGTAGGACAGGACCAAGTCTATGGCTACACCTTC. As protein: CASSVGQDQVYGYTF.

The rearrangement uses TRBV7-2 and TRBJ2-5, with a possible D match to TRBD2 (6 bases). V was pared by 5 bases and J by 4 bases, with 14 bases between. The CDR3 is 14 residues long. CDR1 and CDR2 from the germline V gene are SGHTA and FQGNSA. The CDR3 region is CASSPRGDSETQYF. The CDR3 bases are TGTGCCAGCAGCCCAAGAGGGGACTCAGAGACCCAGTACTTC. Filled out from reference TRBV7-2 and TRBJ2-5, the complete variable domain reads GAGVSQSPSNKVTEKGKDVELRCDPISGHTALYWYRQSLGQGLEFLIYFQGNSAPDKSGLPSDRFSAERTGGSVSTLTIQRTQQEDSAVYLCASSPRGDSETQYFGPGTRLLVL.